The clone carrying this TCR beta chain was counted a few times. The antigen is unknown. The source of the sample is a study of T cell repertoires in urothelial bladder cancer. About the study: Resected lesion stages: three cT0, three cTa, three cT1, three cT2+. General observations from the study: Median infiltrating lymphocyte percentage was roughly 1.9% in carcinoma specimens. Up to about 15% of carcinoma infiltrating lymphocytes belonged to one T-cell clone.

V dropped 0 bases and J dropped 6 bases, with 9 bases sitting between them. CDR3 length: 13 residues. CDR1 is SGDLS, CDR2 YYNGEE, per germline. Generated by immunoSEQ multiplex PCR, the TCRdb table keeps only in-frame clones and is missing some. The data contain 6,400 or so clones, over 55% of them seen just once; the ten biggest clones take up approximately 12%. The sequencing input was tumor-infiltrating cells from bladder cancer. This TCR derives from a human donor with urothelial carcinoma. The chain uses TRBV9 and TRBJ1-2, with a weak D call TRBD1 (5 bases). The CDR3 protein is CASSVGDGDGYTF. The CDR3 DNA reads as TGTGCCAGCAGCGTAGGGGACGGGGATGGCTACACCTTC.